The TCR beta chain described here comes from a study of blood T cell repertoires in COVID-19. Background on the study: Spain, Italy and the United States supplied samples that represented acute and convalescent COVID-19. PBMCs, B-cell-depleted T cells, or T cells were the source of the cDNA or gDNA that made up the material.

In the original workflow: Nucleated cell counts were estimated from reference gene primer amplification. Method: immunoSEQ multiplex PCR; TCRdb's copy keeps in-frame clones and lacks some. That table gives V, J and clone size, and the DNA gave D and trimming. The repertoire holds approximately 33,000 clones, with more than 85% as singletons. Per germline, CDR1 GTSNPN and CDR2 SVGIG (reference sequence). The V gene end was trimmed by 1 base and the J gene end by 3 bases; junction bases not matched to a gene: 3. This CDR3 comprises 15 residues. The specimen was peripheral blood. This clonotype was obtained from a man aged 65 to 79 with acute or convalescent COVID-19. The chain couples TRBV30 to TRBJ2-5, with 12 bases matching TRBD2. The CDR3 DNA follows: TGTGCCTGGAGTGAGACTAGCGGGAGAGAAGAGACCCAGTACTTC. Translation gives CAWSETSGREETQYF.